This T cell receptor beta chain stems from a study of cytomegalovirus exposure and HLA in healthy donors. The study, taken as a whole, reports: Some segments of the V type, notably TRBV6-2 and TRBV6-3, were excluded as indistinguishable.

Concerning this clone itself: Its antigen is unknown.

PCR amplification relied on 60 Vbeta primers (plus 13 Jbeta primers). Assay: immunoSEQ multiplex PCR; the TCRdb copy retains only in-frame clones and omits some. The data contain roughly 200,000 clones, around 83% of them singletons. The germline CDR1 and CDR2 sequences are WSHSY and SAAADI. Trimming at V came to 5 bases and at J to 6 bases, leaving 4 bases not matched to a gene. There are 12 residues in the CDR3. Source material: PBMCs. The TCR was taken from a man over 45 in good health and CMV-seronegative. J is TRBJ2-7 and V is TRBV10-2; 7 bases agree with TRBD1. CDR3 in amino acids: CASSWDSTEQYF. For the CDR3, the DNA is TGCGCCAGCAGTTGGGACAGTACCGAGCAGTACTTC.